The 12 T cell receptor beta chains below were found in one sample sequenced in a study of blood T cells in healthy people across ages (dated by TCRdb to 2015 to 2017). Library method: 5' RACE. TCRdb records Illumina HiSeq 2500 as the sequencer. A second PCR of roughly 7 to 12 cycles was run with a J-beta primer mix and a sample-barcoded 5' primer. TCRdb reanalyzed the raw reads on its own, using fastp at Q25 for trimming and MiXCR for clone calling, and kept in-frame beta chains. Identical CDR3 proteins give one entry, which carries the most common genes and DNA. This sample has 650,000 to 1,000,000 distinct CDR3 sequences in its table, and about 36% of those were observed once. In total, the top ten clones hold 13% of the sample. Sequenced sample: blood. Receptors originate from a man younger than 35 in good health.

There are a few counts of this clonotype. At one end the junction does not follow the germline gene, possibly because of a read error. The chain employs TRBV12-3 or TRBV12-4 and TRBJ2-4; D remains ambiguous. The J call may be in error: the DNA end matches TRBJ2-5 better. The CDR3 contains 15 residues. The CDR3, as DNA: TGTGCCGGCAGTTTAGTACAACGGACGGCGGAGACCCAGTACTTC. As protein: CAGSLVQRTAETQYF.

This clonotype appeared once. A much larger clonotype is one base distant, so this may be a read error. The chain employs TRBV20-1 and TRBJ2-3; 12 nucleotides agree with TRBD2. V was clipped by 8 bases and J by 8 bases; unmatched bases: 8. CDR1 is DFQATT, CDR2 SNEGSKA, per germline (reference sequence). The CDR3 has 13 residues. CDR3 in DNA: TGCAGTACTCTCGGACTAGCGGGGCCTACGCAGTATTTT. Protein product: CSTLGLAGPTQYF.

This clonotype was counted only a few times. This chain connects TRBV29-1 to TRBJ2-7; a weak D match, TRBD1 (5 bases). Germline V gene lookup returns CDR1 SQVTM and CDR2 ANQGSEA. V lost 7 bases, J lost 7 bases, and 14 bases lay in between. The CDR3 consists of 11 residues. The CDR3 protein is CSGGPYNEQYF. Here the CDR3 DNA reads TGCAGCGGGGGCCCCTACAATGAGCAGTACTTC.

The chain joins TRBV4-3 to TRBJ2-2, with a weak D call TRBD2 (5 bases). V lost 2 bases and J 3 bases, leaving 16 bases between the germline ends. The germline V gene encodes CDR1 LGHNA and CDR2 YSLEER. This CDR3 region has 17 residues. CDR3 sequence (DNA): TGCGCCAGCAGCCAAAGACGGGATCATTCAGACACCGGGGAGCTGTTTTTT. This translates into CASSQRRDHSDTGELFF.

This clonotype was picked up many times. The rearrangement joins TRBV4-1 to TRBJ2-3, with D perhaps being TRBD1 or TRBD2 (5 bases each). The CDR3 extends over 16 amino acids. The V end lost 5 bases, the J end lost 0 bases, and 15 bases lay between the germline ends. CDR1 is MGHRA and CDR2 is YSYEKL in the germline V gene. The CDR3 nucleotides are TGCGCCAGCAGCTTACGGGGCGTCCCTAGCACAGATACGCAGTATTTT. Translation gives CASSLRGVPSTDTQYF.

This clonotype was counted ten times or more. This chain joins TRBV7-2 and TRBJ2-7; 8 nucleotides align to TRBD1. J gave up 4 bases and V 4 bases, and 12 bases lay outside the gene matches. The V gene's germline CDR1 is SGHTA and CDR2 FQGNSA. This CDR3 spans 16 amino acids. The CDR3 DNA reads TGTGCCAGCAGCTCCTCCCCGGACAGGGTATTTTACGAGCAGTACTTC. Translation: CASSSSPDRVFYEQYF.

The chain carries TRBV7-2 and TRBJ2-1; no clear D. The CDR3 runs to 13 residues. Germline V CDR1 and CDR2: SGHTA, FQGNSA. V was cut by 1 base and J by 6 bases, with 7 bases left in between. CDR3 DNA: TGTGCCAGCAGCTTAGAACAGAGCAATGAGCAGTTCTTC. Amino acid sequence: CASSLEQSNEQFF.

The gene calls are TRBV7-3 and TRBJ1-1; D gene unclear. The V gene lost 5 bases and the J gene lost 3 bases, with 10 bases spanning the gap. There are 13 residues in the CDR3. The germline gives CDR1 SGHTA, CDR2 FQGTGA. The CDR3 here is CASSLTAYTEAFF. DNA for the CDR3: TGTGCCAGCAGCCTTACAGCCTACACTGAAGCTTTCTTT.

The chain couples TRBV3-1 to TRBJ2-7; TRBD2 might be the D (5 bases). The CDR3 length is 14 residues. The germline V gene encodes CDR1 LGHDT and CDR2 YNNKEL (reference sequence). V was trimmed by 3 bases and J by 2 bases, leaving 11 bases between them. CDR3 DNA: TGTGCCAGCAGCCACGCCACTAGGACCTACGAGCAGTACTTC. Amino acid sequence: CASSHATRTYEQYF.

The chain carries TRBV5-1 and TRBJ2-2; the match to TRBD1 covers 7 bases. This CDR3 has 18 amino acids. The V gene's germline CDR1 is SGHRS and CDR2 YFSETQ. The junction had 14 bases not matched to a gene; V was cut back by 2 bases and J by 4 bases. DNA for the CDR3: TGCGCCAGCAGCTTAGGAAAGGGGGCTACACATGGCACCGGGGAGCTGTTTTTT. Encoded protein: CASSLGKGATHGTGELFF. The entire variable domain, with the rest obtained from reference TRBV5-1 and TRBJ2-2, is as follows: KAGVTQTPRYLIKTRGQQVTLSCSPISGHRSVSWYQQTPGQGLQFLFEYFSETQRNKGNFPGRFSGRQFSNSRSEMNVSTLELGDSALYLCASSLGKGATHGTGELFFGEGSRLTVL.

This chain joins TRBV2 and TRBJ2-3; 9 bases line up with TRBD1. In germline, CDR1 is SNHLY, CDR2 FYNNEI. J was trimmed by 7 bases and V by 6 bases; bases with no gene match: 8. This CDR3 has 14 residues. This CDR3 reads CASSGTGFGNTQYF. CDR3 nucleotides: TGTGCCAGCAGCGGGACAGGGTTCGGGAATACGCAGTATTTT.

The CDR3 loop reads CASSQANRAEKTEAFF. The CDR3 region has the DNA TGTGCCAGCAGCCAAGCGAACAGGGCAGAGAAAACTGAAGCTTTCTTT. This chain links TRBV4-2 with TRBJ1-1, with a possible D match to TRBD1 (6 bases). Between the trimmed V and J ends, which lost 1 base and 5 bases, there was a span of 17 bases. In germline, CDR1 is LGHNA, CDR2 YNFKEQ. The CDR3 spans 16 residues.